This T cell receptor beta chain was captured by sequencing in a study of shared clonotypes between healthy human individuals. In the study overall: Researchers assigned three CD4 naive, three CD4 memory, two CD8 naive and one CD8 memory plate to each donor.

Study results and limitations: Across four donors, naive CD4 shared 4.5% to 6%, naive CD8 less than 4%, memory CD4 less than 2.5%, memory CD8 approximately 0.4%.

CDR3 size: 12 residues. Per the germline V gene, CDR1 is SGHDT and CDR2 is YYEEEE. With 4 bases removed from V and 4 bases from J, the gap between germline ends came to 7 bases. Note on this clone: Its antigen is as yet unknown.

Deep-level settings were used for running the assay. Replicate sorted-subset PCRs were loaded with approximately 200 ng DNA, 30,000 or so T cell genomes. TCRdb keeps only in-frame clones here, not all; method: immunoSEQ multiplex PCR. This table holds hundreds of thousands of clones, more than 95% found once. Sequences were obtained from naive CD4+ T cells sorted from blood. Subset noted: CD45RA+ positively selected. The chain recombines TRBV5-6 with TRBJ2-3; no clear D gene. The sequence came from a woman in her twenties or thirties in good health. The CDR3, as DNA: TGTGCCAGCAGCCGGGTAGCAGATACGCAGTATTTT. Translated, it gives CASSRVADTQYF.